The T cell receptor beta chain under discussion was sequenced for a study of T cells expressing NK-cell markers. Overall study: Seven sequenced donors out of eight were HCMV-seropositive, one seronegative. Study-wide results and limits: What remained unclear was the HCMV specificity of expanded NKG2C+ T cell clones. Of the CD8+ T cells in about 6 donors, roughly 1.0-7.5% belonged to dominant NKG2C+ clonotypes. In a few donors, dominant clonotypes made up roughly 28.3-65% of CD3+CD56-NKG2C+ cells.

TCRdb re-called the 5' RACE reads and gives one entry per CDR3 protein, without DNA. This table holds about 150,000 distinct CDR3 sequences. This CDR3 comprises 14 residues. Germline loops: CDR1 SGHRS, CDR2 YFSETQ. As to this clonotype: Its antigen is undetermined.

V usage is TRBV5-1 and J usage is TRBJ1-4. The sample consisted of blood T cells: a sorted CD56 or NKG2C T cell subset, CD4+ or CD8+ T cells, or bulk PBMC T cells (not recorded which). This sequence originates from a woman aged 45-59 years in good health. CDR3 protein: CASSATPRSEKLFF.